Described below is a single T cell receptor (beta chain) sequence and its context. Antigen unknown. A much larger clone lies one base from this, so it may be a read error. The data originate from a study of breast tumors, draining lymph nodes, adjacent tissues. Study-level findings and limits: Luminal-like breast cancer showed significantly higher tumor–nontumor repertoire similarity than basal-like. That most tumor T cells come from lymph nodes remained unproven.

TCRdb fed the multiplex PCR reads into MiXCR, producing one record per CDR3 protein. The table records 150,000 or so distinct CDR3 sequences, about 33% of them present only once. The lymph nodes were axillary draining lymph nodes from breast cancer patients. The sequence was collected from a female donor with breast cancer. Some clones in this sample may be carry-over from other donors' samples. Source material: axillary lymph node tissue.

The CDR3 coding sequence is TGTGCCAGCAGTTTCCATAGCAATCAGCCCCAGCATTTT. Translating it yields CASSFHSNQPQHF. V usage is TRBV27 and J usage is TRBJ1-5, with D uncertain. In germline, CDR1 is MNHEY, CDR2 SMNVEV (reference sequence). Trimming removed 3 bases from V and 0 bases from J, with 3 bases in between. This CDR3 is 13 amino acids long.